This is a list of T cell receptor beta chains from one sample in a study of T-cell memory formation after mild COVID-19. TCRdb re-analysed the 5' RACE reads in MiXCR, keeping a single row per CDR3 protein. The sample has around 310,000 distinct CDR3 sequences, approximately 22% seen once. Material: PBMCs or a T cell subset sorted from them (not recorded which). The source of these receptors is a man aged 18-30 years who had mild COVID-19 (a few samples of this study predate the infection). Cell type and time point are not known. The CDR3 runs from the conserved cysteine through the conserved F or W. Fields, in order: clone size, CDR3 length, J gene, D gene, V gene, CDR3 protein, CDR3 DNA. D genes are given only for firm matches. Clone size is shown for a subset of rows, as once, few, many or a class of expanded clone.

few	15	TRBJ2-1	-	TRBV7-6	CASSFELASHNEQFF	TGTGCCAGCAGCTTCGAACTAGCTTCTCACAATGAGCAGTTCTTC
-	15	TRBJ1-2	TRBD1	TRBV6-2/TRBV6-3	CASSPTDRTGYGYTF	TGTGCCAGCAGTCCGACGGACAGGACAGGCTATGGCTACACCTTC
-	17	TRBJ2-2	-	TRBV7-6	CASSLVPQGVNTGELFF	TGTGCCAGCAGCTTAGTCCCGCAGGGTGTGAACACCGGGGAGCTGTTTTTT
many	14	TRBJ1-5	TRBD1	TRBV5-4	CASSQGGAGQPQHF	TGTGCCAGCAGCCAAGGGGGCGCGGGTCAGCCCCAGCATTTT
-	15	TRBJ1-6	TRBD1	TRBV7-9	CASSRQGFYNSPLHF	TGTGCCAGCAGCCGACAGGGTTTTTATAATTCACCCCTCCACTTT
-	16	TRBJ1-1	-	TRBV7-2	CASSPAGGLTDTEAFF	TGTGCCAGCAGCCCTGCTGGGGGGCTTACGGACACTGAAGCTTTCTTT
-	13	TRBJ1-1	-	TRBV7-6	CASRLTGNTEAFF	TGTGCCAGCAGGTTGACAGGGAACACTGAAGCTTTCTTT
few	11	TRBJ2-2	-	TRBV11-2	CASRFTGELFF	TGTGCCAGCAGATTCACCGGGGAGCTGTTTTTT
few	10	TRBJ1-2	-	TRBV20-1	CSANRFGYTF	TGCAGTGCCAACAGGTTTGGCTACACCTTC
-	13	TRBJ1-2	TRBD1	TRBV6-5	CASSRQGSSGYTF	TGTGCCAGCAGTCGACAGGGGTCGAGTGGCTACACCTTC
few	17	TRBJ1-1	-	TRBV4-1	CASSQDFGRRRNTEAFF	TGCGCCAGCAGCCAAGATTTCGGACGGCGGAGGAACACTGAAGCTTTCTTT
-	11	TRBJ1-2	-	TRBV20-1	CSATNPFGYTF	TGCAGTGCTACCAACCCGTTTGGCTACACCTTC
-	15	TRBJ2-7	-	TRBV7-9	CASSLRAGSSYEQYF	TGTGCCAGCAGCTTAAGGGCCGGTAGCTCCTACGAGCAGTACTTC
few	14	TRBJ2-1	-	TRBV7-8	CASSLVGGGNEQFF	TGTGCCAGCAGCTTAGTAGGTGGGGGGAATGAGCAGTTCTTC
-	13	TRBJ2-3	-	TRBV11-3	CASSLIATDTQYF	TGTGCCAGCAGCTTGATTGCCACAGATACGCAGTATTTT
few	12	TRBJ2-7	-	TRBV6-2/TRBV6-3	CASSPVDYEQYF	TGTGCCAGCAGCCCCGTGGACTACGAGCAGTACTTC
few	15	TRBJ2-7	TRBD1	TRBV5-1	CASSLSWTGTYEQYF	TGCGCCAGCAGCTTGTCCTGGACAGGGACCTACGAGCAGTACTTC
few	15	TRBJ2-7	TRBD1	TRBV6-4	CASRLQGKGSYEQYF	TGTGCCAGCAGGCTACAGGGGAAAGGGTCTTACGAGCAGTACTTC
few	11	TRBJ1-2	-	TRBV20-1	CSARGRDGYTF	TGCAGTGCTAGGGGGAGGGATGGCTACACCTTC
few	18	TRBJ2-5	TRBD2	TRBV6-5	CASSYHAVRGGFQETQYF	TGTGCCAGCAGTTACCACGCTGTTCGCGGGGGGTTCCAAGAGACCCAGTACTTC
few	15	TRBJ2-5	-	TRBV2	CASSEISSPQETQYF	TGTGCCAGCAGTGAAATTTCTTCGCCCCAAGAGACCCAGTACTTC
many	11	TRBJ2-7	-	TRBV5-1	CASSLGVGQYF	TGCGCCAGCAGCTTGGGAGTTGGGCAGTACTTC
few	18	TRBJ2-2	-	TRBV6-1	CASSEAPIRTANTGELFF	TGTGCCAGCAGTGAAGCACCTATTAGGACAGCGAACACCGGGGAGCTGTTTTTT
many	12	TRBJ2-1	-	TRBV10-3	CAISGDIFEQFF	TGTGCCATCAGTGGGGACATCTTTGAGCAGTTCTTC
-	15	TRBJ2-7	TRBD1	TRBV7-9	CASSPARDRVYEQYF	TGTGCCAGCAGCCCAGCCCGGGACAGGGTTTACGAGCAGTACTTC
-	15	TRBJ1-1	-	TRBV21-1	CASSKADRAVAEAFF	TGTGCCAGCAGCAAAGCGGACAGGGCGGTCGCTGAAGCTTTCTTT
many	15	TRBJ1-2	-	TRBV12-3/TRBV12-4	CASSLALGRSYGYTF	TGTGCCAGCAGTTTAGCGCTAGGCAGGAGCTATGGCTACACCTTC
-	14	TRBJ2-3	-	TRBV7-9	CASSLRAVTDTQYF	TGTGCCAGCAGCTTAAGGGCAGTCACAGATACGCAGTATTTT
-	12	TRBJ1-2	-	TRBV7-2	CASSRRATGYTF	TGTGCCAGCAGCAGACGGGCTACTGGCTACACCTTC
few	15	TRBJ2-7	-	TRBV27	CASSPPNSGPLEQYF	TGTGCCAGCAGTCCCCCAAACAGCGGGCCCCTCGAGCAGTACTTC
-	13	TRBJ1-1	-	TRBV7-9	CASSLGGDSEAFF	TGTGCCAGCAGCTTAGGAGGGGATTCTGAAGCTTTCTTT
few	14	TRBJ2-5	-	TRBV5-1	CASSLDHGGETQYF	TGCGCCAGCAGCTTGGATCATGGGGGGGAGACCCAGTACTTC
few	13	TRBJ2-7	-	TRBV7-3	CASSLGGYSEQYF	TGTGCCAGCAGCTTGGGAGGTTATAGCGAGCAGTACTTC
-	12	TRBJ2-7	-	TRBV7-8	CASSLRRPEQYF	TGTGCCAGCAGCCTAAGGCGTCCCGAGCAGTACTTC
few	16	TRBJ2-2	TRBD1	TRBV5-1	CASSFTGQGDTGELFF	TGCGCCAGCAGCTTTACGGGACAGGGGGACACCGGGGAGCTGTTTTTT
-	16	TRBJ2-1	TRBD2	TRBV4-2	CASSQALAGGYNEQFF	TGTGCCAGCAGCCAAGCACTAGCGGGGGGTTACAATGAGCAGTTCTTC
-	13	TRBJ1-1	TRBD1	TRBV2	CASSKTGDTEAFF	TGTGCCAGCAGTAAGACAGGGGACACTGAAGCTTTCTTT
-	14	TRBJ1-6	-	TRBV10-3	CAISESRQVAPLHF	TGTGCCATCAGTGAGTCTCGCCAGGTAGCACCCCTCCACTTT
few	15	TRBJ2-7	-	TRBV4-2	CASSQDREGPYEQYF	TGTGCCAGCAGCCAAGATCGTGAGGGGCCCTACGAGCAGTACTTC
-	14	TRBJ2-1	TRBD1	TRBV5-1	CASSLIQGYNEQFF	TGCGCCAGCAGCTTAATACAGGGGTACAATGAGCAGTTCTTC
few	16	TRBJ2-6	TRBD1	TRBV30	CAWSSGQISGANVLTF	TGTGCCTGGAGTTCGGGACAGATTTCTGGGGCCAACGTCCTGACTTTC
-	14	TRBJ2-3	-	TRBV7-9	CASSQGTNTDTQYF	TGTGCCAGCAGCCAAGGGACCAACACAGATACGCAGTATTTT
-	13	TRBJ2-1	TRBD2	TRBV28	CASTTGRGDEQFF	TGTGCCAGCACCACAGGGCGGGGGGATGAGCAGTTCTTC
few	15	TRBJ2-1	-	TRBV5-1	CASRERGSSYNEQFF	TGCGCCAGCAGAGAACGGGGGAGCTCCTACAATGAGCAGTTCTTC
-	13	TRBJ1-2	-	TRBV12-5	CASGYLVAYGYTF	TGTGCTAGTGGATATCTCGTCGCCTATGGCTACACCTTC
-	14	TRBJ2-7	-	TRBV12-3/TRBV12-4	CASSYGDTTYEQYF	TGTGCCAGCAGTTATGGGGACACCACCTACGAGCAGTACTTC
few	16	TRBJ1-5	-	TRBV9	CASSVPLPYSNQPQHF	TGTGCCAGCAGCGTACCCCTCCCTTATAGCAATCAGCCCCAGCATTTT
few	19	TRBJ2-5	TRBD1	TRBV18	CASSPPGVGGAPEEETQYF	TGTGCCAGCTCACCACCCGGGGTAGGGGGCGCCCCCGAGGAGGAGACCCAGTACTTC
few	14	TRBJ1-5	-	TRBV28	CASSLSRQDQPQHF	TGTGCCAGCAGTTTATCTCGGCAGGATCAGCCCCAGCATTTT
-	15	TRBJ2-7	-	TRBV5-6	CASSLIREPTYEQYF	TGTGCCAGCAGCTTGATTAGGGAACCCACCTACGAGCAGTACTTC
-	15	TRBJ1-1	-	TRBV7-2	CASSLTPRMETEAFF	TGTGCCAGCAGCTTAACCCCACGTATGGAGACTGAAGCTTTCTTT